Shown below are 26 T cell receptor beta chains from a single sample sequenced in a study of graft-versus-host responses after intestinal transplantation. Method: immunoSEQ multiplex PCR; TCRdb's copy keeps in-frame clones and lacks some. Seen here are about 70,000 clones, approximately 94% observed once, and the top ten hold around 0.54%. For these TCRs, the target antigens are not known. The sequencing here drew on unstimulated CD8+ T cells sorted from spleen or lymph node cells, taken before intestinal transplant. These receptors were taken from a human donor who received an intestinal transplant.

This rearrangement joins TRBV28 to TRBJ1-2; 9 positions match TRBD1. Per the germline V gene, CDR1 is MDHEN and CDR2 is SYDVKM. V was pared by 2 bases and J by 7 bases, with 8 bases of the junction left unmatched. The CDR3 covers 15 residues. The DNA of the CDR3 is TGTGCCAGCAGTTTAGGGACAGGGTCAGGAGCTGGCTACACCTTC. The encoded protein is CASSLGTGSGAGYTF.

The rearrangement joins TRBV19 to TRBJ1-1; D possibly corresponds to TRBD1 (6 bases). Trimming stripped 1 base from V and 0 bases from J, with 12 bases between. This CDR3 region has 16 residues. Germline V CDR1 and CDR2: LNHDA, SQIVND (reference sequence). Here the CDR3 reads CASSIGRTDLNTEAFF. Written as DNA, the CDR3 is TGTGCCAGTAGTATAGGCAGGACAGATCTGAACACTGAAGCTTTCTTT. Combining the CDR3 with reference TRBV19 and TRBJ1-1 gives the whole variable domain DGGITQSPKYLFRKEGQNVTLSCEQNLNHDAMYWYRQDPGQGLRLIYYSQIVNDFQKGDIAEGYSVSREKKESFPLTVTSAQKNPTAFYLCASSIGRTDLNTEAFFGQGTRLTVV.

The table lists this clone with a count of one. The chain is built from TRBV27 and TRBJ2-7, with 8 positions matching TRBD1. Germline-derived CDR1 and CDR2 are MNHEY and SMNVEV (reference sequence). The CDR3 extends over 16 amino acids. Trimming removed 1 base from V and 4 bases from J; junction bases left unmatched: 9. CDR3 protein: CASSLLSAGGWYEQYF. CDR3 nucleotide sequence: TGTGCCAGCAGTTTATTGTCGGCAGGGGGCTGGTACGAGCAGTACTTC.

Here the CDR3 DNA reads TGTGCCAGCAGCTTAGCGGGGACTAGCTTAAAGGGAGAGACCCAGTACTTC. Encoded protein: CASSLAGTSLKGETQYF. The genes are TRBV11-2 and TRBJ2-5, with TRBD2 matching over 9 bases. V lost 1 base, J lost 4 bases, and 10 bases stayed unmatched. The germline V gene encodes CDR1 SGHAT and CDR2 FQNNGV. CDR3 size: 17 residues.

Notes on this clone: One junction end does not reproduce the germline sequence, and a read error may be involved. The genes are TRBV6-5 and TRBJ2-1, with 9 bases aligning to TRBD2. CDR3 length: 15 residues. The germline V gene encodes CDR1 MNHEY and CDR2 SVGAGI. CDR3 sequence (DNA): TGTGCCAGCAGCCATAGCGGGAGCTCCCACAATGAGCAGTTCTTC. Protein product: CASSHSGSSHNEQFF.

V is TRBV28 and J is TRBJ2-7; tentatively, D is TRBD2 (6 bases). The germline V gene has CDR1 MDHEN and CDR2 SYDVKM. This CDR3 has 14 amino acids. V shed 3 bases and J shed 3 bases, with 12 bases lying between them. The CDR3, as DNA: TGTGCCAGCAGTTTTTCACTAGCCAGCTACGAGCAGTACTTC. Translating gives CASSFSLASYEQYF.

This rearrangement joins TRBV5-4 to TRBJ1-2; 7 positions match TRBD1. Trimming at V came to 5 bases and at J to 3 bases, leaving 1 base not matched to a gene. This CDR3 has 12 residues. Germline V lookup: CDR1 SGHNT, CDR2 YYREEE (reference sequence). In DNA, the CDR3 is TGTGCCAGCAGTACAGGGGACTATGGCTACACCTTC. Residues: CASSTGDYGYTF. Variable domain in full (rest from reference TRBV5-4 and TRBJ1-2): ETGVTQSPTHLIKTRGQQVTLRCSSQSGHNTVSWYQQALGQGPQFIFQYYREEENGRGNFPPRFSGLQFPNYSSELNVNALELDDSALYLCASSTGDYGYTFGSGTRLTVV.

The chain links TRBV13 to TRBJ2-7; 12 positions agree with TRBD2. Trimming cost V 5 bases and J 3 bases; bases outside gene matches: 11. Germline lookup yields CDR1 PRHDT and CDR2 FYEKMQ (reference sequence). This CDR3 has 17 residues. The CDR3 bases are TGTGCCAGCAGCCTAACCCTAGCGGGAGGGCCGATCTACGAGCAGTACTTC. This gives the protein CASSLTLAGGPIYEQYF.

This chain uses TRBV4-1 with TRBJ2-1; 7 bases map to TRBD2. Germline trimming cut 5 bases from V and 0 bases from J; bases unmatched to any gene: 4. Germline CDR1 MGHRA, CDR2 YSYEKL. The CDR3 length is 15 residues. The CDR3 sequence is CASSGTTPSYNEQFF. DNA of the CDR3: TGCGCCAGCAGCGGGACTACCCCCTCCTACAATGAGCAGTTCTTC.

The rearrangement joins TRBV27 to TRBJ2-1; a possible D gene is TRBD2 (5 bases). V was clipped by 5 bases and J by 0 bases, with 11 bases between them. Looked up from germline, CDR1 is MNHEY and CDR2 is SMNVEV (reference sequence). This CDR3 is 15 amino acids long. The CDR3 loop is CASSADYSSYNEQFF. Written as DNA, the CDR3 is TGTGCCAGCAGTGCCGACTATAGCTCCTACAATGAGCAGTTCTTC.

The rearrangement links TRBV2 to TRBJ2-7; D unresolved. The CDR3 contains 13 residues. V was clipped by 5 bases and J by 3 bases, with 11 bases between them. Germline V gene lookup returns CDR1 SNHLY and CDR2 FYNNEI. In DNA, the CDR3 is TGTGCCAGCAGTTTAGGGCTCTTCTACGAGCAGTACTTC. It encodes CASSLGLFYEQYF.

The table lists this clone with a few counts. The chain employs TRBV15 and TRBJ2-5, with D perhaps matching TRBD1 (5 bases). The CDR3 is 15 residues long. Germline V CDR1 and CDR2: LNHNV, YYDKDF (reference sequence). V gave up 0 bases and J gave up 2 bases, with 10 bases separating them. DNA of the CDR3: TGTGCCACCAGCAGAGATGCGGACATACAAGAGACCCAGTACTTC. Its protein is CATSRDADIQETQYF.

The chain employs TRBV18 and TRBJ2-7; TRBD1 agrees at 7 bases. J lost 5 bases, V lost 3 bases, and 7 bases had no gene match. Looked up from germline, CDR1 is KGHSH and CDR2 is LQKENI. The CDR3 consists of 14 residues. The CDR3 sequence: CASSPPDRPHEQYF. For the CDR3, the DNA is TGTGCCAGCTCACCTCCGGACAGGCCCCACGAGCAGTACTTC.

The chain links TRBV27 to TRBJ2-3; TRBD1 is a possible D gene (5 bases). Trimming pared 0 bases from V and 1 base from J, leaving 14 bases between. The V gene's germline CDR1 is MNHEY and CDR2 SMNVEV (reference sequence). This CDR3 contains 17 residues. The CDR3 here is CASSLSYVRVGTDTQYF. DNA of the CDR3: TGTGCCAGCAGTTTATCCTACGTCAGGGTAGGCACAGATACGCAGTATTTT.

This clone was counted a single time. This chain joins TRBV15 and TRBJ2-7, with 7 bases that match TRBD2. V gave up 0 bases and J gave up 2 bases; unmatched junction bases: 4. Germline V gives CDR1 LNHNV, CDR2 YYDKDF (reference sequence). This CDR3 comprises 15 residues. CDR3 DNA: TGTGCCACCAGCAGAGATCGGGGGAGGGCCTACGAGCAGTACTTC. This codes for CATSRDRGRAYEQYF.

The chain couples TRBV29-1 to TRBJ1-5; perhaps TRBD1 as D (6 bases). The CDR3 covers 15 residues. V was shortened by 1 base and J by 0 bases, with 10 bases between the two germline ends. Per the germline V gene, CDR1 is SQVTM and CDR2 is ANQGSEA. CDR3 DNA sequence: TGCAGCGTTGAAGGGACAGATTATAGCAATCAGCCCCAGCATTTT. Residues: CSVEGTDYSNQPQHF.

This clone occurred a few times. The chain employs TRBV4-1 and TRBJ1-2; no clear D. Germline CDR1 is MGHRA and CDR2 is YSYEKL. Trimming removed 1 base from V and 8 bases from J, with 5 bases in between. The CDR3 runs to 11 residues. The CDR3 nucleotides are TGCGCCAGCAGCCAAGCACAGGGCTACACCTTC. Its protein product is CASSQAQGYTF.

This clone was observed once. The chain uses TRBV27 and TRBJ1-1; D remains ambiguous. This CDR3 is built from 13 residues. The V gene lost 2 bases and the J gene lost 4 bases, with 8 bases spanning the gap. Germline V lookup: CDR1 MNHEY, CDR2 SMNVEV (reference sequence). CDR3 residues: CASSLPGSTEAFF. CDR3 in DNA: TGTGCCAGCAGTTTACCTGGGAGCACTGAAGCTTTCTTT.

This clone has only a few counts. In DNA form, the CDR3 reads TGTGCCAGCAGTTTGGCCGGGACTCCGAACACCGGGGAGCTGTTTTTT. It encodes CASSLAGTPNTGELFF. The genes are TRBV27 and TRBJ2-2; possibly TRBD2 for D (6 bases). V lost 3 bases and J lost 0, with 11 bases in between. CDR3 size: 16 residues. Germline V CDR1 and CDR2: MNHEY, SMNVEV (reference sequence).

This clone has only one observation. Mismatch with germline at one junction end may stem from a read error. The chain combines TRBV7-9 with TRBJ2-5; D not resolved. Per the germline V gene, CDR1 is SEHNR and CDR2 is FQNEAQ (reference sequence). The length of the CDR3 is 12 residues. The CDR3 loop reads CASHKIREAQYF. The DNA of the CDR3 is TGTGCCAGCCATAAAATACGAGAGGCCCAGTACTTC.

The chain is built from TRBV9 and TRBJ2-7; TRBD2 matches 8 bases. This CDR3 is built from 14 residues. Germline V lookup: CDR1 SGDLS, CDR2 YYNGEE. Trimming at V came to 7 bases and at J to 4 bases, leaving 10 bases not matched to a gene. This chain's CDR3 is CASRFGTRVYEQYF. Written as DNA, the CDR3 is TGTGCCAGCCGTTTCGGGACTAGGGTATACGAGCAGTACTTC.

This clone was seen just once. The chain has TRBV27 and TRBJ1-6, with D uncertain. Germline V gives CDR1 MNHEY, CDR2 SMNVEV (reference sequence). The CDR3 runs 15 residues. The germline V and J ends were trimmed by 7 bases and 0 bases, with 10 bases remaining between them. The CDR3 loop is CASTTPSSYNSPLHF. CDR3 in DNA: TGTGCCAGCACCACTCCAAGCTCCTATAATTCACCCCTCCACTTT.

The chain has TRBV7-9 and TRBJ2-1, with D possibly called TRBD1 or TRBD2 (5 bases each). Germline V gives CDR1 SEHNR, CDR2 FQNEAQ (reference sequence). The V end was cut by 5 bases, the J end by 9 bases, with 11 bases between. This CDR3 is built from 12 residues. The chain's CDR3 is CASSAPGSEQFF. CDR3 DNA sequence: TGTGCCAGCAGCGCACCAGGGAGTGAGCAGTTCTTC.

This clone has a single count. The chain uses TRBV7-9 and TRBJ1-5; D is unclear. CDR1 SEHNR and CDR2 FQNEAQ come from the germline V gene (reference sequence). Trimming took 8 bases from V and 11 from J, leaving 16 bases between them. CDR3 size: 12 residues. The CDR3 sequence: CASESVPGSQHF. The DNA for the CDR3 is TGTGCCAGCGAAAGTGTTCCGGGGTCCCAGCATTTT.

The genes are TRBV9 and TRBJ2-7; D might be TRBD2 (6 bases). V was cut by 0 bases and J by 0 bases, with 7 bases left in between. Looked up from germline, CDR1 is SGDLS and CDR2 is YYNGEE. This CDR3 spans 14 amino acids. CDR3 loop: CASSVVGSSYEQYF. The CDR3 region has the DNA TGTGCCAGCAGCGTAGTCGGGAGCTCCTACGAGCAGTACTTC.

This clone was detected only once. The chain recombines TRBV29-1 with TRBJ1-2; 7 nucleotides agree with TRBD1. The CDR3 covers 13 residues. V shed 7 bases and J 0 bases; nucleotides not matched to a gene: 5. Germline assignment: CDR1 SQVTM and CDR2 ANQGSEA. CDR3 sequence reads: CSAKTGTNYGYTF. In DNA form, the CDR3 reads TGCAGCGCCAAGACAGGGACTAACTATGGCTACACCTTC. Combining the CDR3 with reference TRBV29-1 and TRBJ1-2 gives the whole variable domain SAVISQKPSRDICQRGTSLTIQCQVDSQVTMMFWYRQQPGQSLTLIATANQGSEATYESGFVIDKFPISRPNLTFSTLTVSNMSPEDSSIYLCSAKTGTNYGYTFGSGTRLTVV.